This TCR beta chain was recorded in a study of naive and memory T cell subsets. Overall study findings and caveats: Each distinct alpha or beta sequence counts as one clonotype. No ground truth validated the naive and memory repertoire findings.

An equimolar mix of two oligonucleotides served as the beta constant-region primer for TRBC1 and TRBC2. Nested alpha and beta constant-region primers with the SP2 primer drove four PCR rounds on ligated cDNA. TCRdb re-called the UMI-ligation and nested PCR reads with MiXCR, one entry per CDR3 protein. The sample has 25,000 to 30,000 distinct CDR3 sequences, roughly 10% seen once; the top ten hold approximately 17%. This clonotype was detected ten times or more. Its target is unknown. Four subsets defined by CD45RA and CD27 were sorted after CD3, CD4, CD8 and live/dead staining. The sequence came from a human donor in good health. The sequenced sample was effector memory CD4+ T cells from blood. Described subset: effector memory, CD45RA- CD27-.

Written as DNA, the CDR3 is TGCAGTGCACAAAGGCATACTTCCTACGAGCAGTACTTC. Its translation: CSAQRHTSYEQYF. V is TRBV20-1 and J is TRBJ2-7, with D unclear. Germline assignment: CDR1 DFQATT and CDR2 SNEGSKA (reference sequence). V lost 6 bases, J lost 1 base, and 13 bases lay in between. This CDR3 comprises 13 residues.